This is a list of T cell receptor beta chains from one sample in a study of T cell responses to AZD1222 COVID-19 vaccine. Profiling relied on immunoSEQ multiplex PCR, and the TCRdb table lists in-frame clones only, not all of them. Of around 100,000 clones listed, more than 70% are singletons. This sample comprised peripheral blood, obtained on day 0 of MenACWY control vaccination. These receptors were taken from an adult in good health. Each CDR3 is given with its conserved first and last residue. The order of the fields is V gene, J gene, CDR3 protein.

TRBV4-1	TRBJ2-6	CASLSGANVLTF
TRBV11-3	TRBJ2-7	CASSLKTEGGQYF
TRBV7-2	TRBJ1-6	CASSLGGASPLHF
TRBV7-8	TRBJ1-6	CASSPAPGQLNSPLHF
TRBV9	TRBJ2-3	CASTQNPSGRAHTQYF
TRBV7-2	TRBJ1-2	CASSVTGGFGYTF
TRBV7-9	TRBJ1-1	CASSVRGQVNTEAFF
TRBV28	TRBJ1-4	CASSPSVNEKLFF
TRBV7-3	TRBJ1-6	CASSEGPNSPLHF
TRBV11-3	TRBJ2-7	CASSAAGTGLHEQYF
TRBV28	TRBJ2-3	CASSSNPSTDTQYF
TRBV28	TRBJ2-7	CASSLGGSSYEQYF
TRBV30	TRBJ1-6	CAYAPGDNSPLHF
TRBV6-5	TRBJ2-3	CASSFLGEDTQYF
TRBV19	TRBJ1-6	CASSIEGLNSPLHF
TRBV4-3	TRBJ2-5	CASSRIAEGGETQYF
TRBV6-2/TRBV6-3	TRBJ2-3	CASSYFSGLSADTQYF
TRBV11-3	TRBJ2-3	CASSLNRGTDTQYF
TRBV12-3/TRBV12-4	TRBJ2-7	CASSRTGLGEQYF
TRBV10-3	TRBJ2-2	CAISESGTGDTGELFF
TRBV5-1	TRBJ2-4	CASSLGDLGNIQYF
TRBV7-9	TRBJ2-3	CASSLFLAGSTDTQYF
TRBV6-5	TRBJ1-2	CASKMGQNNYGYTF
TRBV5-8	TRBJ2-6	CASSFNGGANVLTF
TRBV3-1/TRBV3-2	TRBJ2-3	CASSPGLAGRTDTQYF
TRBV29-1	TRBJ1-1	CSVEGQPESTEAFF
TRBV4-1	TRBJ1-4	CASSQPGQGFFNEKLFF
TRBV5-5	TRBJ2-2	CASSLALGVFSGELFF
TRBV19	TRBJ1-2	CASSISHLPYGYTF
TRBV7-6	TRBJ1-6	CASSLEVRPNSPLHF
TRBV19	TRBJ1-2	CASRLTGTGINYGYTF
TRBV28	TRBJ1-1	CASILIRTGNTEAFF
TRBV18	TRBJ1-4	CASSPEEELFF
TRBV19	TRBJ2-7	CASSLATGVEQYF
TRBV5-4	TRBJ2-7	CASSSGKGRAYEQYF
TRBV11-3	TRBJ2-1	CASSLSSGRPGGSYNEQFF
TRBV28	TRBJ2-3	CASTRGGSTDTQYF
TRBV7-9	TRBJ2-2	CASSLALGLNTGELFF